Following are 6 T cell receptor beta chains from one sample sequenced in a study of CD8+ T cells in alopecia areata. Extracted RNA was reverse transcribed into cDNA, the sequencing template. Sequenced by immunoSEQ multiplex PCR; TCRdb stores in-frame clones only, minus some. The sample holds some 170,000 clones; 63% are singletons and the top ten take 1.5% to 2%. The sample was CD4+ T cells sorted from blood, taken at week 0. The source is a human donor with alopecia areata.

The chain recombines TRBV14 with TRBJ2-7; D remains unclear. V lost 3 bases, J lost 1 base, and 7 bases lay in between. The length of the CDR3 is 13 residues. Germline V lookup: CDR1 SGHDN, CDR2 FVKESK. The CDR3 loop reads CASSQRASYEQYF. The CDR3 nucleotides read TGTGCCAGCAGCCAGCGCGCGTCCTACGAGCAGTACTTC.

The rearrangement joins TRBV5-6 to TRBJ1-5, with 7 bases identical to TRBD1. Looked up from germline, CDR1 is SGHDT and CDR2 is YYEEEE. The trim removed 4 bases at V and 2 bases at J, leaving 6 bases unmatched. This CDR3 comprises 15 residues. The CDR3, as DNA: TGTGCCAGCAGCACACAGGGGATTGGCAATCAGCCCCAGCATTTT. Translation gives CASSTQGIGNQPQHF. Using reference TRBV5-6 and TRBJ1-5 for the parts outside the CDR3, the full variable domain is DAGVTQSPTHLIKTRGQQVTLRCSPKSGHDTVSWYQQALGQGPQFIFQYYEEEERQRGNFPDRFSGHQFPNYSSELNVNALLLGDSALYLCASSTQGIGNQPQHFGDGTRLSIL.

J is TRBJ2-1 and V is TRBV30, with D hard to call. Trimming removed 0 bases at V and 0 bases at J, with 12 bases between. The CDR3 length is 16 residues. Germline-derived CDR1 and CDR2 are GTSNPN and SVGIG (reference sequence). The CDR3: CAWSVQQPRSYNEQFF. CDR3 sequence (DNA): TGTGCCTGGAGTGTACAGCAGCCCCGCTCCTACAATGAGCAGTTCTTC.

This chain connects TRBV2 to TRBJ1-1; TRBD1 is a possible D gene (5 bases). Germline V gene lookup returns CDR1 SNHLY and CDR2 FYNNEI. The V and J ends lost 7 bases and 4 bases respectively, with 13 bases between them. The CDR3 is 13 amino acids. The CDR3 DNA is TGTGCCAGCACGGGGGAGCTGATCACTGAAGCTTTCTTT. Protein sequence: CASTGELITEAFF.

Only a few counts were recorded for this clone. V gene TRBV20-1 combines with J gene TRBJ1-1, with D hard to call. The CDR3 contains 11 residues. Germline lookup yields CDR1 DFQATT and CDR2 SNEGSKA (reference sequence). Trimming left V 1 base short and J 0 bases short, with 0 bases between. The CDR3 DNA sequence: TGCAGTGCTAGAGTGAACACTGAAGCTTTCTTT. This sequence encodes CSARVNTEAFF.

This clone has more than one count but fewer than ten. This chain joins TRBV5-1 and TRBJ2-7; 10 bases align to TRBD1. The V gene end was trimmed by 5 bases and the J gene end by 5 bases; junction bases not matched to a gene: 7. Germline V gene sequence: CDR1 SGHRS, CDR2 YFSETQ. The CDR3 consists of 14 residues. The CDR3 nucleotides read TGCGCCAGCAGGAAGACAGGGGGCTTGAACGAGCAGTACTTC. It specifies CASRKTGGLNEQYF.